Here is one T cell receptor beta chain with its context. Its specificity is unknown. Reverse transcribed after extraction, RNA yielded cDNA as the sequencing template. Using immunoSEQ multiplex PCR, the repertoire was profiled, and TCRdb retains in-frame clones only, with some absent. Counted here are more than 150,000 clones, around 50% occurring once; the ten biggest clones make up 14% to 15%. This CDR3 is built from 15 residues. Trimming took off 7 bases at V and 0 bases at J, with 16 bases between the two ends. Germline V lookup: CDR1 LNHDA, CDR2 SQIVND (reference sequence). The data originate from a study of CD8+ T cells in alopecia areata. Whole-study context: For the treated group, dosing was oral tofacitinib at 5 to 10 mg twice daily.

Notes on the study in general: Clonality was higher in lesional than normal scalp, especially in alopecia totalis/universalis.

The material was CD4+ T cells sorted from blood, obtained at week 0. This clonotype was obtained from a human donor with alopecia areata. This chain links TRBV19 with TRBJ2-7, with D maybe TRBD1 (6 bases). The CDR3 coding sequence is TGTGCCAGTAAGGACATGGACAGTAGCTCCTACGAGCAGTACTTC. It codes for CASKDMDSSSYEQYF.